Sequencing of this T cell receptor (beta chain) was carried out in a study of blood T cell repertoires in COVID-19. Individuals drawn from approximately 22 US areas were about 18 to 89 years old. Participant-given clinical history determined each cohort assignment. Per the authors' pipeline: Nucleated cell counts were estimated from reference gene primer amplification. The protocol was immunoSEQ multiplex PCR, while the TCRdb copy is restricted to in-frame clones and leaves out a portion. V and J calls and clone size are given by that table; D and trimming were obtained from the DNA. Among fewer than 350,000 clones listed, roughly 90% were seen once. Sequenced input: PBMCs or T cells enriched from blood (not recorded which). This receptor was identified in a woman aged 40 to 50 with acute COVID-19.

This CDR3 is CASSLMRSSSYNEQFF. DNA for the CDR3: TGTGCCAGCAGCTTAATGAGGTCTAGCAGCTACAATGAGCAGTTCTTC. The chain couples TRBV11-2 to TRBJ2-1; tentative D call: TRBD2 (5 bases). Germline-derived CDR1 and CDR2 are SGHAT and FQNNGV. This CDR3 contains 16 residues. V shed 2 bases and J shed 3 bases, with 14 bases lying between them.